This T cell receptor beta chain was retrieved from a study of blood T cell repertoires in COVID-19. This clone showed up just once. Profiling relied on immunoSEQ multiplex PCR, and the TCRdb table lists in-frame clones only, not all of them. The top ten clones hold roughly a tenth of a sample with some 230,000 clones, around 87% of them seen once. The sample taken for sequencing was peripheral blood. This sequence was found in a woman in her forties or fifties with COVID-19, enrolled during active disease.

CDR3 sequence: CASSWLGTAPNYGYTF. The CDR3 DNA reads TGTGCCAGCAGTTGGCTTGGGACAGCGCCTAACTATGGCTACACCTTC. The chain is built from TRBV6-5 and TRBJ1-2, with TRBD1 identical over 7 bases. Germline CDR1 MNHEY, CDR2 SVGAGI. The V and J ends lost 4 bases and 0 bases, in that order; junction bases with no gene match: 8. The length of the CDR3 is 16 residues.